Sequencing of this T cell receptor (beta chain) was carried out in a study of CXCR3-negative and CXCR3-positive naive CD8 T cells. Per germline, CDR1 SGHRS and CDR2 YFSETQ. This CDR3 spans 12 amino acids. UMI labels and 5' RACE were used to prepare the TRB cDNA libraries. After re-calling the 5' RACE reads, TCRdb lists one entry per CDR3 protein, DNA absent. The sample holds tens of thousands of distinct CDR3 sequences. The TCR was taken from a human donor in good health. Some clones in this sample may be carry-over from other donors' samples. The specimen was memory CD8+ T cells from blood. The chain links TRBV5-1 to TRBJ1-1; TCRdb selects TRBD1, and the lack of DNA leaves this call unchecked. This CDR3 reads CASSFDRFEAFF. Based on the CDR3 plus reference TRBV5-1 and TRBJ1-1, the full variable domain is KAGVTQTPRYLIKTRGQQVTLSCSPISGHRSVSWYQQTPGQGLQFLFEYFSETQRNKGNFPGRFSGRQFSNSRSEMNVSTLELGDSALYLCASSFDRFEAFFGQGTRLTVV.